What follows describes a single TCR beta chain. Its specific antigen is unknown. Per-base quality was not reported, and no clone a single base away is much larger than it. This sample stems from a study of early T cells in non-severe SARS-CoV-2 infection (dated by TCRdb to the early 2020s). Context from the whole study: Because TCR sequencing relied on bulk RNA taken from unsorted whole blood, pairing of alpha and beta chains was not possible.

Beyond this particular receptor, the publication reports: VDJdb matching was skewed toward anti-spike CD8 responses, so virus-specific expansions were likely underestimated and private and CD4 specificities were missed.

Via the germline V gene, CDR1 is SGHTA and CDR2 FQGNSA. The CDR3 holds 15 amino acids from the cysteine to the phenylalanine. The sequence is cut down to CDR3 DNA, 45 bases in frame from base 1. Cut back by 7 bases and 1 base, the V and J ends lie 13 bases apart. A case-control design nested within a healthcare worker cohort in London, UK, was used, with weekly nasopharyngeal swab PCR tests and blood sampling performed. Healthcare workers were recruited during the week of the UK lockdown, between 23 and 31 March 2020, and followed weekly for up to roughly 15 weeks. Libraries were built with 5' RACE. The sequencer was a NextSeq 500. The TCR library protocol attached unique molecular identifiers to individual cDNA molecules to correct for sequencing error and PCR bias. Both TCR alpha and beta chains were sequenced, and tight co-correlation was observed between alpha and beta sequence abundances in each sample. The authors' analysis ran thus. Decombinator V4 was used to annotate the V gene, J gene and CDR3 of the TCR sequences. Expanded TCRs were defined as changing significantly between any two time points under a Poisson model with p below 0.0001. Abundances of TCRs were expressed as counts per million after normalisation to the total number of TCRs sequenced in each sample. MAIT TCRs were defined by TRAV1-2 paired with TRAJ12, TRAJ20 or TRAJ33, and iNKT TCRs by TRAV10 paired with TRAJ18. VDJdb, accessed 1 November 2021, was searched for CMV, EBV and SARS-CoV-2 annotated TCRs, excluding TCRs annotated for multiple antigens. TCRdb trimmed public reads at Q25 via fastp, called clones via MiXCR and kept in-frame beta chains. Every distinct CDR3 protein forms one entry, paired with its most common genes and DNA. TCRdb's processing, not the authors' own work, is the source of the V and J calls. This sample has some 40,000 distinct CDR3 sequences in its table, and around 6% of those were observed once. The biggest ten clones account for approximately 4% of the sample.

This sample comprised whole blood, obtained at baseline. The origin of this receptor is an adult who was a healthcare worker with PCR-confirmed SARS-CoV-2 infection or an uninfected control (not recorded which). The chain couples TRBV7-2 to TRBJ2-2; matching of 5 bases hints at TRBD2 as the D gene. In nucleotide form, the sequence is TGTGCCAGCACACCGGGGTTGGGGAACACCGGGGAGCTGTTTTTT. This translates into CASTPGLGNTGELFF. This CDR3, with the reference TRBV7-2 and TRBJ2-2 proteins standing in past its ends, gives the full variable domain GAGVSQSPSNKVTEKGKDVELRCDPISGHTALYWYRQSLGQGLEFLIYFQGNSAPDKSGLPSDRFSAERTGGSVSTLTIQRTQQEDSAVYLCASTPGLGNTGELFFGEGSRLTVL.